A single sample is the source of the 11 T cell receptor beta chains below, sequenced in a study of blood T cell repertoires in COVID-19. Only in-frame clones appear in the TCRdb table, and some are missing; sequencing was by immunoSEQ multiplex PCR. There are tens of thousands of clones in the sample; 88% occur only once, and approximately 4.8% lies in the top ten. The sample taken for sequencing was peripheral blood. The receptors here all came from a woman older than 75 with active COVID-19.

The rearrangement links TRBV5-6 to TRBJ1-2, with D uncertain. V shed 1 base and J shed 3 bases, with 13 bases lying between them. The germline gives CDR1 SGHDT, CDR2 YYEEEE. The CDR3 runs to 15 residues. CDR3 region: CASSLYHYRDYGYTF. CDR3 coding DNA: TGTGCCAGCAGCTTGTACCATTACCGGGACTATGGCTACACCTTC.

This sequence joins TRBV10-3 and TRBJ2-7, with 9 bases matching TRBD1. CDR1 is ENHRY, CDR2 SYGVKD, per germline. The CDR3 has 17 amino acids. Trimming cost V 1 base and J 2 bases; bases outside gene matches: 9. The DNA of the CDR3 is TGTGCCATCAGTGAGTGGTCGCCGACAGGGGGACCCTACGAGCAGTACTTC. Encoded protein: CAISEWSPTGGPYEQYF.

The V gene is TRBV7-8, the J gene TRBJ2-1, with 14 bases matching TRBD2. The junction had 11 bases not matched to a gene; V was cut back by 3 bases and J by 4 bases. The CDR3 is 19 amino acids. CDR1 is SGHVS and CDR2 is FQNEAQ in the germline V gene. CDR3 in DNA: TGTGCCAGCAGCTTCCCCCCCGGGACTAGCGGGGGAATATACAATGAGCAGTTCTTC. Its protein product is CASSFPPGTSGGIYNEQFF.

This rearrangement joins TRBV19 to TRBJ1-6; no definite D call. Germline assignment: CDR1 LNHDA and CDR2 SQIVND (reference sequence). The CDR3 loop spans 16 amino acids. The V gene lost 7 bases and the J gene lost 0 bases, with 13 bases spanning the gap. Written as DNA, the CDR3 is TGTGCCAGTAACCTGCGAAGCCGCTCCTATAATTCACCCCTCCACTTT. It encodes CASNLRSRSYNSPLHF.

The chain is built from TRBV9 and TRBJ1-3; no firm D call. V shed 10 bases and J shed 0 bases, with 23 bases lying between them. The CDR3 is made up of 17 amino acids. Germline V gene sequence: CDR1 SGDLS, CDR2 YYNGEE. CDR3 amino acids: CASCRESTVNSGNTIYF. The DNA of the CDR3 is TGTGCCTCCTGCCGGGAGTCAACAGTGAACTCTGGAAACACCATATATTTT.

The chain is built from TRBV19 and TRBJ2-1; 8 nucleotides agree with TRBD1. The CDR3 has 14 residues. The V gene's germline CDR1 is LNHDA and CDR2 SQIVND (reference sequence). V was clipped by 1 base and J by 7 bases; unmatched bases: 3. Here the CDR3 DNA reads TGTGCCAGTAGTATAGGACAGGGGAGGAATGAGCAGTTCTTC. This gives the protein CASSIGQGRNEQFF. Full variable domain (missing parts from reference TRBV19 and TRBJ2-1): DGGITQSPKYLFRKEGQNVTLSCEQNLNHDAMYWYRQDPGQGLRLIYYSQIVNDFQKGDIAEGYSVSREKKESFPLTVTSAQKNPTAFYLCASSIGQGRNEQFFGPGTRLTVL.

V is TRBV29-1 and J is TRBJ2-7; 8 positions match TRBD2. This CDR3 has 13 residues. V trimming: 4 bases; J trimming: 6 bases; junction bases outside the gene matches: 8. Germline CDR1 reads SQVTM; CDR2 reads ANQGSEA. This CDR3 reads CSVGFGTSTEQYF. CDR3 bases: TGCAGCGTTGGGTTCGGGACTAGTACCGAGCAGTACTTC.

The chain has TRBV9 and TRBJ1-5; TRBD1 matches at 7 bases. V was pared by 3 bases and J by 4 bases, with 4 bases of the junction left unmatched. Germline V gene lookup returns CDR1 SGDLS and CDR2 YYNGEE. The CDR3 spans 14 residues. CDR3 nucleotides: TGTGCCAGCAGCGGACAGGGAAGGAATCAGCCCCAGCATTTT. It translates to CASSGQGRNQPQHF.

This chain joins TRBV29-1 and TRBJ2-5; D is possibly TRBD2 (5 bases). CDR3 length: 14 residues. CDR1 is SQVTM, CDR2 ANQGSEA, per germline. V was trimmed by 6 bases and J by 5 bases, leaving 19 bases between them. This CDR3 is CSVRLDLGGETQYF. CDR3 sequence (DNA): TGCAGCGTGAGATTGGACCTGGGCGGGGAGACCCAGTACTTC.

This clone was counted between two and nine times. The chain carries TRBV5-6 and TRBJ2-3; 10 bases are shared with TRBD2. Germline CDR1 reads SGHDT; CDR2 reads YYEEEE. The CDR3 is 15 residues long. J lost 4 bases, V lost 5 bases, and 7 bases had no gene match. CDR3 loop: CASSYLAGVADTQYF. The CDR3 coding sequence is TGTGCCAGCAGTTACCTAGCGGGAGTAGCAGATACGCAGTATTTT.

The chain has TRBV21-1 and TRBJ2-5; TRBD2 is the table's D call and was not checked against the DNA. TRBV21-1 is a pseudogene segment. The CDR3 extends over 14 amino acids. The CDR3 nucleotides read TGTGCCCCCAGCGGCGGGAGTAAGAGAGAGACCCAGTACTTC. It codes for CAPSGGSKRETQYF.